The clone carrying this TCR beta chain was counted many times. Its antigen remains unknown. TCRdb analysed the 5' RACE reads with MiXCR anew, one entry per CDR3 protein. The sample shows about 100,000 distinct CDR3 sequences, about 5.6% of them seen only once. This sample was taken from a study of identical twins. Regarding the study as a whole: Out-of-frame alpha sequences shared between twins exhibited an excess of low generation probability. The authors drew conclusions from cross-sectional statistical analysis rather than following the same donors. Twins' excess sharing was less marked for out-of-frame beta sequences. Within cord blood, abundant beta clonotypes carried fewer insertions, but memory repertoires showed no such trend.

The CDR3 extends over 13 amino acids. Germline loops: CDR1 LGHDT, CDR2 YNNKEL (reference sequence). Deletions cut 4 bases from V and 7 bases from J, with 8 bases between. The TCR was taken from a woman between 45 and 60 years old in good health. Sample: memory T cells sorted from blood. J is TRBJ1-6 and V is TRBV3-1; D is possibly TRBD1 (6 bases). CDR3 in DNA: TGTGCCAGCAGCCGAGGGGGGAATTCACCCCTCCACTTT. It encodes CASSRGGNSPLHF.